This T cell receptor beta chain was profiled in a study of blood T cell repertoires in COVID-19. About the research overall: The United States, Italy and Spain were the sources of the acute and convalescent COVID-19 samples. Nucleic acid was either cDNA or gDNA, and it came from T cells, B-cell-depleted T cells, or PBMCs.

The CDR3 is 12 residues long. With 8 bases removed from V and 0 bases from J, the gap between germline ends came to 7 bases. CDR1 is SEHNR, CDR2 FQNEAQ, per germline (reference sequence). In Cohort 3, a recovered donor had either two negative PCRs, clearance, or symptom resolution. The data were produced by immunoSEQ multiplex PCR, yet TCRdb's version contains in-frame clones alone and is incomplete. The table shows about 160,000 clones, with over 70% occurring only once. This TCR was recovered from a woman aged 60 to 75 who had recovered from COVID-19. The sequenced sample was PBMCs or T cells enriched from blood (not recorded which). V gene TRBV7-9 combines with J gene TRBJ1-1; no definite D call. The DNA of the CDR3 is TGTGCCAGCGTTTTTATGAACACTGAAGCTTTCTTT. It codes for CASVFMNTEAFF.